This entry concerns a single TCR beta chain. Produced via immunoSEQ multiplex PCR; TCRdb's table is partial and in-frame only. The sample contains hundreds of thousands of clones, approximately 83% of which appear only once. The sample comes from a study of shared T cell receptors in the human thymus. Germline lookup yields CDR1 MDHEN and CDR2 SYDVKM. The V end lost 3 bases, the J end lost 2 bases, and 13 bases lay between the germline ends. The CDR3 covers 15 residues. The same specimen was also included in a second study, on human thymus T cells. This second study says: Having corrective surgery for congenital heart defects, healthy Finnish infants were the ones who donated. The thymus tissue came from resections taken during corrective heart surgery. Thymic as well as blood repertoires seemed to favor certain V and J genes unevenly. There were highly overlapping thymic repertoires among unrelated individuals, as related research reported.

This chain joins TRBV28 and TRBJ2-5, with D possibly TRBD2 on 6 matching bases. The specimen sequenced was thymocytes. This receptor was obtained from a girl less than two years old with a congenital heart defect. The CDR3 is CASSFGGPTQETQYF. CDR3 coding DNA: TGTGCCAGCAGTTTCGGGGGACCCACACAAGAGACCCAGTACTTC.